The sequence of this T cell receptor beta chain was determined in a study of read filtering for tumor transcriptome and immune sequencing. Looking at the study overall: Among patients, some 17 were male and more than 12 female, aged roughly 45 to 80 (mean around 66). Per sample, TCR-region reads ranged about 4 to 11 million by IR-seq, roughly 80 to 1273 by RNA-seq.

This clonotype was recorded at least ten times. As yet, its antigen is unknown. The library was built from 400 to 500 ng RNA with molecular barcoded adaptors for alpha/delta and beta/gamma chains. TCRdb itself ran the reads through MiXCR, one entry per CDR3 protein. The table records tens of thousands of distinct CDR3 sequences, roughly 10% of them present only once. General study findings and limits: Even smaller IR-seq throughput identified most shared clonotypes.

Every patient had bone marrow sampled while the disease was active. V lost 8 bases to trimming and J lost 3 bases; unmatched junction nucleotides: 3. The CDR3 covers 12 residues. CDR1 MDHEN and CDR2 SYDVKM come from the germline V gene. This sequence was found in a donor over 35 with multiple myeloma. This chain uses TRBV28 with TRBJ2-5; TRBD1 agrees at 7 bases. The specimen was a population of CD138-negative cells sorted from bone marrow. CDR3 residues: CASWDSKETQYF. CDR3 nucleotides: TGTGCCAGCTGGGACAGCAAAGAGACCCAGTACTTC.